One TCR beta chain is described in this entry. This sample stems from a study of OX40 agonist ivuxolimab in advanced cancers. Overall study context: Patients were treated with ivuxolimab, an agonistic anti-OX40 (CD134) antibody.

Libraries were prepared by immunoSEQ multiplex PCR; TCRdb keeps only in-frame clonotypes and omits some of them. The table lists tens of thousands of clones, around 86% of them singletons. V was cut by 0 bases and J by 4 bases, with 18 bases left in between. Germline V CDR1 and CDR2: SGHDN, FVKESK. The CDR3 length is 17 residues. The rearrangement joins TRBV14 to TRBJ1-1, with TRBD1 as a possible D gene (5 bases). The sequence came from an adult with an advanced solid tumor such as melanoma, head and neck, liver or kidney cancer. Here the sequenced sample was CD4+ or CD8+ T cells sorted from blood, taken in a trial of the OX40 agonist ivuxolimab. CDR3 sequence reads: CASSQDDSRAGRTEAFF. As DNA, the CDR3 is TGTGCCAGCAGCCAAGATGATAGTAGGGCAGGGCGCACTGAAGCTTTCTTT.